This T cell receptor (beta chain) was captured in a study of CD4+ T cells in melanoma. Study-wide results and caveats: CD8+ T cell, macrophage and B cell function reportedly correlated with neoantigen-specific CD4+ T cells. In melanoma, neoantigen-specific CD4+ T cells reportedly differed in differentiation state.

As regards this clone: Its antigen remains unknown.

Data came from immunoSEQ multiplex PCR; TCRdb stores just in-frame clones and leaves some out. The sample consists of 90,000 to 130,000 clones, about 92% of them appearing once. V lost 2 bases to trimming and J lost 4 bases, with 13 bases between them. The germline V gene encodes CDR1 SGHNT and CDR2 YYREEE (reference sequence). There are 15 residues in the CDR3. This chain uses TRBV5-4 with TRBJ2-1; D might be TRBD1 (6 bases). The receptor was derived from a human donor with melanoma. Sequencing input: peripheral blood. In DNA, the CDR3 is TGTGCCAGCAGCTTCACAGGGACCCTTTACAATGAGCAGTTCTTC. Amino acids: CASSFTGTLYNEQFF.